The clone carrying this TCR beta chain showed up just once. These data are taken from a study of blood T cell repertoires in COVID-19. About the study: Sources were T cells, B-cell-depleted T cells, or PBMCs; the material itself was cDNA or gDNA.

As originally analysed: Estimation of nucleated cell counts relied on the amplification of reference gene primers. Clones were sequenced by immunoSEQ multiplex PCR, and TCRdb holds only the in-frame ones, with some missing. That table is the source of V, J and clone size, and D and trimming were worked out from the DNA. The sample records under 300,000 clones, around 85% being singletons. Participant-reported clinical history was the basis for cohort assignment. Symptom resolution, clearance, or two negative PCRs marked donors in Cohort 3 as recovered. This TCR was sampled from a woman in her forties or fifties who had recovered from COVID-19. Source material: PBMCs or T cells enriched from blood (not recorded which).

In nucleotides, the CDR3 is TGTGCCAGCAGTGAAGCGGCGACTTACTATGGCTACACCTTC. As protein: CASSEAATYYGYTF. The V call is TRBV6-1, the J call TRBJ1-2; no definite D call. V was cut by 0 bases and J by 3 bases, with 8 bases left in between. The CDR3 contains 14 residues. Per the germline V gene, CDR1 is MNHNS and CDR2 is SASEGT.